This is a list of T cell receptor beta chains from one sample in a study of blood T cells in healthy people across ages. TCRdb redid the calling of the 5' RACE reads with MiXCR, one entry per CDR3 protein. The sample comprises 1.6 million or so distinct CDR3 sequences, roughly 30% of which are singletons, and about 10% rests with the top ten. Sequencing was performed on blood. The receptor source for this set is a woman in her twenties or thirties in good health. The CDR3 runs from the conserved cysteine through the conserved F or W. D genes are given only for firm matches.

v_call	j_call	d_call	cdr3_aa
TRBV11-2	TRBJ2-1	NA	CASSLGVADPYNEQFF
TRBV28	TRBJ2-7	TRBD2	CASRTSGSNVYEQYF
TRBV6-2/TRBV6-3	TRBJ2-3	NA	CASSYSSSATDTQYF
TRBV10-3	TRBJ1-2	NA	CATTGLNYGYTF
TRBV24-1	TRBJ2-1	TRBD1	CATSDRQGTTYNEQFF
TRBV6-1	TRBJ1-2	NA	CASSLAGSYGYTF
TRBV14	TRBJ2-7	NA	CASSQEMDVQSSYEQYF
TRBV5-1	TRBJ2-7	TRBD1	CASSQTSGTGSYEQYF
TRBV27	TRBJ2-1	NA	CASSFRDFQSSYNEQFF
TRBV20-1	TRBJ2-2	NA	CSARARSSRDTGELFF
TRBV4-1	TRBJ1-2	TRBD1	CASSPPGQHNYGYTF
TRBV7-9	TRBJ2-7	NA	CASRLDGELQYF
TRBV20-1	TRBJ1-2	NA	CSARQLGAYGYTF
TRBV18	NA	TRBD1	CASSSTGALTYEQYF
TRBV11-2	TRBJ2-7	NA	CASSLRGGKVHEQYF
TRBV30	TRBJ2-1	TRBD2	CAIRRLAGGNNEQFF
TRBV21-1	TRBJ2-3	NA	CASSPGGLAGGQYF
TRBV21-1	TRBJ2-5	NA	CASSKRQEFFFQETQYF
TRBV4-1	TRBJ2-1	TRBD2	CASTPSRLARGGNEQFF
TRBV29-1	TRBJ1-4	NA	CSVGSGSEKLFF
TRBV3-1	TRBJ2-3	NA	CASSPLGRYTDTQYF
TRBV4-2	TRBJ2-5	NA	CASSQDLVGETRYF
TRBV5-1	TRBJ2-1	TRBD2	CASSARGTSGGNEQFF
TRBV2	TRBJ2-7	NA	CASRSSEEQYF
TRBV15	TRBJ1-2	NA	CATSRAGTGKADGYTF
TRBV10-3	TRBJ2-7	NA	CAISVTRTLYEQYF
TRBV20-1	TRBJ1-1	NA	CRGDPGSRRNTEAFF
TRBV12-3/TRBV12-4	TRBJ1-2	NA	CASSLRGGGLTTNYGYTF
TRBV3-1	TRBJ1-2	NA	CASSQSRLLGYTF
TRBV20-1	TRBJ2-2	TRBD2	CSARVLRGLESTGELFF
TRBV9	TRBJ2-7	NA	CASSATDMTYEQYF
TRBV7-6	TRBJ2-1	NA	CASSLASGEANEQFF
TRBV28	TRBJ1-2	TRBD1	CASSLMPRDSPYGYTF
TRBV7-3	TRBJ2-3	NA	CASSLGGFSGDTQYF
TRBV5-1	TRBJ2-3	TRBD2	CASSLVLAGSTDTQYF